This TCR beta chain emerged from a study of T cells after yellow fever vaccination. This clonotype was counted a few times. Its antigen is unknown. TCRdb re-analysed the 5' RACE reads in MiXCR, keeping a single row per CDR3 protein. The data show a few hundred thousand distinct CDR3 sequences, about 7% seen once. Study-wide results and caveats: Abundant clonotypes (contaminants from the bulk population) could be present in FACS-sorted repertoires.

V lost 4 bases and J lost 0, with 5 bases in between. CDR1 and CDR2 (germline): MDHEN, SYDVKM. The CDR3 runs 13 residues. The TCR originated in a man aged 25 to 40 who received the YFV17D yellow fever vaccine. Here the sequenced sample was CD4+ T cells sorted from PBMCs, taken 15 days after the yellow fever booster vaccination. The gene calls are TRBV28 and TRBJ2-3; D ambiguous. CDR3 residues: CASSSSSTDTQYF. The CDR3 region has the DNA TGTGCCAGCAGTTCCTCAAGCACAGATACGCAGTATTTT.